Listed here is a single T cell receptor (beta chain). Its antigen remains unidentified. This specimen comes from a study of siplizumab effects on memory and regulatory T cells. Notes on the study in general: It was not possible to assign a naive or memory phenotype to roughly 80-97% of proliferating CD4+ or CD8+ clones. Significantly reduced by siplizumab was the cumulative frequency of alloreactive sequences, namely those traceable to unstimulated CD4+ memory cells.

The CDR3 sequence is 16 residues long. Trimming shortened V by 5 bases and J by 6 bases, and 19 bases separated the two germline ends. The germline CDR1 and CDR2 sequences are MNHEY and SMNVEV (reference sequence). TCR templates numbering 90,000 to 100,000 were assayed per sample. The method was immunoSEQ multiplex PCR; TCRdb's version includes in-frame clones alone and lacks a portion of them. Of some 7,200 clones listed, 65% to 70% are singletons. Sequenced material: effector memory CD8+ T cells sorted from blood. Noted subset: unstimulated CD8+ effector memory T cells. V usage is TRBV27 and J usage is TRBJ1-4, with a possible D match to TRBD1 (6 bases). The TCR was taken from a human donor in good health. The CDR3 protein is CASSPTGTWFDEKLFF. CDR3 bases: TGTGCCAGCAGTCCCACCGGGACATGGTTCGATGAAAAACTGTTTTTT.